The clone carrying this T cell receptor beta chain has only a few counts. What it recognizes is unknown. The data were taken from a study of T-cell reconstitution after alpha-beta-depleted transplantation in children. Regarding the study as a whole: Day-60 TCRbeta diversity that was high in some patients was derived from surviving recipient T cells and thymic progenitors.

The TCRbeta library was prepared with unique molecular identifiers. In TCRdb, the PCR reads were re-called with MiXCR into one record per CDR3 protein. Seen here are about 980,000 distinct CDR3 sequences, around 30% observed once, and the top ten hold over 25%. The input for sequencing was PBMCs, mostly from graft donor cells, taken 360 days after TCRalphabeta/CD19-depleted stem cell transplant. The clonotype was recovered from a boy in the first two years of life who had a stem cell transplant for SCID, so the T cells may come from the graft donor.

The CDR3, as DNA: TGTGCCAGCAGCAAAGGGCCCGGACTGGCCCCGGAGCAGTTCTTC. Translation gives CASSKGPGLAPEQFF. The chain uses TRBV7-9 and TRBJ2-1; possibly TRBD2 for D (5 bases). Germline loops: CDR1 SEHNR, CDR2 FQNEAQ (reference sequence). CDR3 length equals 15 residues. V was shortened by 5 bases and J by 10 bases, with 21 bases between the two germline ends.